This T cell receptor beta chain was obtained from a study of T cell changes during pregnancy in multiple sclerosis. Measured with immunoSEQ multiplex PCR; TCRdb has only the in-frame clones, and not every one. The sample lists fewer than 70,000 clones; approximately 94% were seen once. The CDR3 totals 14 residues. Losses at the gene ends were 3 bases for V and 3 bases for J; bases not matched to a gene: 4. CDR1 and CDR2 (germline): MNHEY, SMNVEV (reference sequence). Sequenced material: CD8+ T cells from peripheral blood mononuclear cells, taken in the third trimester of pregnancy. The rearrangement joins TRBV27 to TRBJ1-1; TRBD1 matches at 7 bases. The clonotype comes from a female donor with multiple sclerosis, enrolled in a pregnancy study. The CDR3 bases are TGTGCCAGCAGTTTCGTAGGGGGCCACACTGAAGCTTTCTTT. This encodes CASSFVGGHTEAFF.